The 24 T cell receptor beta chains in this list originate from one sample, sequenced in a study of T-cell memory formation after mild COVID-19. TCRdb re-called the 5' RACE reads through MiXCR, storing one row per CDR3 protein. The table has roughly 280,000 distinct CDR3 sequences, less than 9.5% seen once. Sequenced material: PBMCs or a T cell subset sorted from them (not recorded which). The receptors shown here come from a man younger than 30 who had mild COVID-19 (a few samples of this study predate the infection). Cell type and time point are not known.

The J gene is TRBJ1-1, the V gene TRBV4-1; maybe TRBD1 (6 bases). The V end lost 2 bases, the J end lost 6 bases, and 13 bases lay between the germline ends. Germline V gene sequence: CDR1 MGHRA, CDR2 YSYEKL. This CDR3 spans 14 amino acids. The CDR3 sequence is CASSQYWGHSEAFF. For the CDR3, the DNA is TGCGCCAGCAGCCAATATTGGGGGCACTCTGAAGCTTTCTTT.

This clonotype appeared many times. The CDR3 sequence: CASSFGPGGDTGELFF. DNA for the CDR3: TGTGCCAGCAGCTTCGGACCGGGCGGGGACACCGGGGAGCTGTTTTTT. The V gene is TRBV7-3, the J gene TRBJ2-2, with D possibly being TRBD2 (6 bases). Germline V gene sequence: CDR1 SGHTA, CDR2 FQGTGA. CDR3 size: 16 residues. Deletions cut 3 bases from V and 3 bases from J, with 14 bases between.

A few counts support this clonotype. This chain connects TRBV10-2 to TRBJ2-7, with 9 bases identical to TRBD2. CDR1 and CDR2 from the germline V gene are WSHSY and SAAADI. The CDR3 consists of 13 residues. With 8 bases clipped from V and 3 bases from J, the junction kept 5 bases outside the gene matches. The CDR3 is CASLRGGFYEQYF. CDR3 nucleotides: TGCGCCAGCCTGCGGGGGGGGTTCTACGAGCAGTACTTC.

This clonotype has a handful of counts. V gene TRBV4-1 combines with J gene TRBJ2-3; 8 nucleotides line up with TRBD2. CDR3 size: 16 residues. CDR1 is MGHRA, CDR2 YSYEKL, per germline. After removal of 1 base from V and 6 bases from J, the junction contained 9 bases not matched to a gene. The CDR3 nucleotides read TGCGCCAGCAGCCAAGGAAACGGGGGGGCCTACGATACGCAGTATTTT. Translation gives CASSQGNGGAYDTQYF.

This clonotype was counted only a few times. The V call is TRBV7-7, the J call TRBJ1-3; D gene ambiguous. Germline V CDR1 and CDR2: SSHAT, FNYEAQ (reference sequence). Between the trimmed V and J ends, which lost 5 bases and 0 bases, there was a span of 17 bases. This CDR3 spans 17 amino acids. CDR3 amino acids: CASSPSPVRASGNTIYF. The CDR3, as DNA: TGTGCCAGCAGCCCATCACCCGTCCGGGCCTCTGGAAACACCATATATTTT.

This clonotype showed up just a few times. This rearrangement joins TRBV20-1 to TRBJ2-7; D call uncertain. V shed 5 bases and J shed 5 bases, with 16 bases lying between them. Germline CDR1 and CDR2: DFQATT and SNEGSKA (reference sequence). There are 13 residues in the CDR3. The CDR3 loop is CSAGPAGRNEQYF. Written as DNA, the CDR3 is TGCAGTGCTGGACCGGCCGGACGGAACGAGCAGTACTTC.

This clonotype has ten or more counts. The V call is TRBV7-2, the J call TRBJ2-5, with 7 nucleotides matching TRBD2. CDR1 is SGHTA, CDR2 FQGNSA, per germline. This CDR3 has 15 residues. Trimming removed 4 bases from V and 0 bases from J; junction bases left unmatched: 5. The CDR3 DNA reads TGTGCCAGCAGCTATCAGCGGGGCGACCAAGAGACCCAGTACTTC. Translated, it gives CASSYQRGDQETQYF.

This clonotype has a handful of counts. This chain uses TRBV4-1 with TRBJ2-7; no clear D. The V and J ends lost 0 bases and 0 bases respectively, with 9 bases between them. The CDR3 is 15 amino acids. From germline, CDR1 is MGHRA and CDR2 YSYEKL. CDR3 bases: TGCGCCAGCAGCCAAGATTGGGCCAGCTCCTACGAGCAGTACTTC. Translating gives CASSQDWASSYEQYF.

Note on this clonotype: At one end the junction does not follow the germline gene, possibly because of a read error. The V and J genes are TRBV6-2 or TRBV6-3 and TRBJ1-1; 7 bases align to TRBD1. The CDR3 is 14 amino acids. Germline V gives CDR1 MNHEY, CDR2 SVGEGT. Here the CDR3 reads CARSYRGSNTEAFF. CDR3 bases: TGTGCCAGAAGTTACAGGGGTTCGAACACTGAAGCTTTCTTT.

The chain carries TRBV7-9 and TRBJ2-1; no clear D. The germline gives CDR1 SEHNR, CDR2 FQNEAQ (reference sequence). This CDR3 spans 13 amino acids. V was pared by 2 bases and J by 8 bases, with 10 bases between. The CDR3, as DNA: TGTGCCAGCAGCTTAAGTTTAAGGGATGAGCAGTTCTTC. Protein product: CASSLSLRDEQFF.

The chain combines TRBV5-1 with TRBJ2-7; D might be TRBD1 (5 bases). Germline V gene lookup returns CDR1 SGHRS and CDR2 YFSETQ. The ends were cut back, 5 bases at V and 3 bases at J, with 21 bases in the middle. The CDR3 loop spans 16 amino acids. DNA of the CDR3: TGCGCCAGCAGAGCCCTGGACACCCCCCAACTCTACGAGCAGTACTTC. This sequence encodes CASRALDTPQLYEQYF. Using reference TRBV5-1 and TRBJ2-7 for the parts outside the CDR3, the full variable domain is KAGVTQTPRYLIKTRGQQVTLSCSPISGHRSVSWYQQTPGQGLQFLFEYFSETQRNKGNFPGRFSGRQFSNSRSEMNVSTLELGDSALYLCASRALDTPQLYEQYFGPGTRLTVT.

The CDR3 spells CASSQDRGPSTDTQYF. Here the CDR3 DNA reads TGCGCCAGCAGCCAAGACAGGGGGCCAAGCACAGATACGCAGTATTTT. The chain employs TRBV4-3 and TRBJ2-3, with 8 bases identical to TRBD1. The J segment lost 0 bases and the V segment lost 0 bases, leaving 2 bases of the junction unmatched. This CDR3 comprises 16 residues. The germline V gene has CDR1 LGHNA and CDR2 YSLEER.

This clonotype was seen at least ten times. The chain carries TRBV7-8 and TRBJ2-1, with D possibly matching TRBD1 (5 bases). CDR3 length: 15 amino acids. Germline V gene sequence: CDR1 SGHVS, CDR2 FQNEAQ. V lost 6 bases and J lost 3, with 15 bases in between. The CDR3 region is CASSPPWGLYNEQFF. The CDR3 coding sequence is TGTGCCAGCAGTCCACCTTGGGGCCTCTACAATGAGCAGTTCTTC.

This chain uses TRBV5-1 with TRBJ1-2; 7 positions agree with TRBD1. CDR3 length: 17 residues. The V gene's germline CDR1 is SGHRS and CDR2 YFSETQ. V trimming: 4 bases; J trimming: 2 bases; junction bases outside the gene matches: 14. The DNA of the CDR3 is TGCGCCAGCAGCCCGTCCGACAGGGCCCTCGCCAACTATGGCTACACCTTC. Translation gives CASSPSDRALANYGYTF.

This clonotype was picked up a small number of times. V gene TRBV9 combines with J gene TRBJ2-5; TRBD1 might be the D (5 bases). Between the trimmed V and J ends, which lost 0 bases and 3 bases, there was a span of 9 bases. Germline CDR1 reads SGDLS; CDR2 reads YYNGEE. The CDR3 spans 14 residues. This CDR3 is CASSVEPTEETQYF. The DNA of the CDR3 is TGTGCCAGCAGCGTAGAGCCGACAGAAGAGACCCAGTACTTC.

A few counts support this clonotype. This rearrangement joins TRBV4-1 to TRBJ2-3; TRBD2 matches at 12 bases. J lost 4 bases, V lost 3 bases, and 5 bases had no gene match. The CDR3 has 16 amino acids. In germline, CDR1 is MGHRA, CDR2 YSYEKL. This CDR3 reads CASSHLGLAGADTQYF. The CDR3 DNA reads TGCGCCAGCAGCCACCTGGGACTAGCGGGTGCAGATACGCAGTATTTT.

This clonotype was recorded a few times. V usage is TRBV12-3 or TRBV12-4 and J usage is TRBJ1-3; no firm D call. Trimming removed 2 bases from V and 4 bases from J, with 9 bases in between. This CDR3 spans 14 amino acids. The CDR3 DNA reads TGTGCCAGCAGTTTATTCGACATGGGAAACACCATATATTTT. It yields the protein CASSLFDMGNTIYF.

The rearrangement uses TRBV7-2 and TRBJ2-7, with D uncertain. This CDR3 contains 14 residues. The V and J ends lost 3 bases and 2 bases respectively, with 11 bases between them. From germline, CDR1 is SGHTA and CDR2 FQGNSA. CDR3 in DNA: TGTGCCAGCAGCTTCCCGGATTACCCCTACGAGCAGTACTTC. Its translation: CASSFPDYPYEQYF.

This chain joins TRBV6-5 and TRBJ1-1, with D perhaps matching TRBD1 (5 bases). V was pared by 8 bases and J by 2 bases, with 12 bases between. Looked up from germline, CDR1 is MNHEY and CDR2 is SVGAGI. The CDR3 is made up of 13 amino acids. The CDR3 nucleotides are TGTGCCAGCCTGGGGAGGGGAAACACTGAAGCTTTCTTT. Its translation: CASLGRGNTEAFF.

V is TRBV3-1 and J is TRBJ1-6, with 7 bases identical to TRBD1. The CDR3 has 15 residues. The germline gives CDR1 LGHDT, CDR2 YNNKEL (reference sequence). The trim removed 3 bases at V and 12 bases at J, leaving 11 bases unmatched. In DNA form, the CDR3 reads TGTGCCAGCAGCCACTGGGACAGAAACTTGCAACCCCTCCACTTT. Protein sequence: CASSHWDRNLQPLHF.

This clonotype was counted at least ten times. The J gene is TRBJ2-7, the V gene TRBV24-1, with no clear D. Germline V gene data show CDR1 as KGHDR and CDR2 as SFDVKD. The V end lost 7 bases, the J end lost 6 bases, and 9 bases lay between the germline ends. This CDR3 contains 11 residues. The CDR3 region is CATREIPEQYV. The CDR3, as DNA: TGTGCCACCAGGGAAATACCCGAGCAGTACGTC.

This clonotype has just a few counts. The rearrangement uses TRBV4-3 and TRBJ1-2; D unclear. The CDR3 is 14 residues long. Looked up from germline, CDR1 is LGHNA and CDR2 is YSLEER. Trimming cost V 0 bases and J 6 bases, with 11 bases left between them. The CDR3 reads CASSQDDGVDGYTF. The CDR3 DNA is TGCGCCAGCAGCCAAGATGACGGGGTGGATGGCTACACCTTC.

This rearrangement joins TRBV6-1 to TRBJ1-2; D is ambiguous. The CDR3 extends over 13 amino acids. The germline V and J ends were trimmed by 6 bases and 4 bases, with 12 bases remaining between them. CDR1 MNHNS and CDR2 SASEGT come from the germline V gene. CDR3 amino acids: CASSQRDVYGYTF. CDR3 nucleotides: TGTGCCAGCAGCCAGAGGGATGTCTATGGCTACACCTTC.

This clonotype has at least ten counts. J is TRBJ2-3 and V is TRBV5-1; TRBD1 might be the D (6 bases). Trimming stripped 3 bases from V and 1 base from J, with 15 bases between. This CDR3 is 16 amino acids long. Germline CDR1 SGHRS, CDR2 YFSETQ. CDR3 DNA: TGCGCCAGCAGCTGGGGACACGAGATGGGCACAGATACGCAGTATTTT. This encodes CASSWGHEMGTDTQYF.